The entry that follows covers one T cell receptor beta chain sequence. Its specific antigen is unknown. No much larger clonotype is one base removed from it; base qualities were not supplied. The cohort was made up of 666 healthy bone marrow donors. At the time of sampling, all cohort members were nominally healthy, though unrecorded immune exposures were likely present. The donor tested CMV seropositive, placing the donor among the 290 or so seropositive members of the cohort. A peripheral blood sample was collected from each donor, and TCR beta sequencing was performed on peripheral blood mononuclear cells. Genomic DNA extraction from the blood cell samples was performed with the Qiagen DNeasy Blood Extraction Kit. This specimen belongs to a study of cytomegalovirus exposure and HLA in healthy donors (dated 2017 in TCRdb). Turning to the overall study: According to an earlier analysis of 550 to 750 of the donors, roughly 180 million T cells yielded approximately 120 million unique TCR beta sequences and 276 Gb of sequence data. The number of typed donors differed by locus: about 629-630 for A, B, C, DRB1 and DQB1; approximately 530 for DQA1; fewer than 610 for DPA1; and approximately 450 for DPB1. Rather than using new phenotypic data, the later analysis identified candidate immune exposures from TCR beta sequences and from how often those sequences occurred across donors. Among the roughly 390 genotyped donors, approximately 76% belonged to the genetic ancestry cluster associated with self-reported Caucasian donors. On average, roughly 250,000 unique TCR beta nucleotide sequences were sequenced per donor among 350 to 400 genotyped donors of the cohort, with roughly 18% of those sequences being non-productive. Besides the first cohort of about 730 subjects, a separate validation cohort made up of about 120 different subjects was used. In a later analysis, previously published TCR beta repertoires from more than 500 donors were re-analyzed and high-resolution HLA genotyping was added so that TCR occurrence patterns could be studied. High-throughput TCR immunosequencing, statistical association of individual TCRs with disease status, and machine learning were combined to predict cytomegalovirus infection status. The study aimed to test whether signatures of past pathogen exposure could be identified by cataloging public T cell receptors. Because of strong linkage in the cohort, roughly five DR-DQ haplotypes were treated as single units for association and clustering. In an earlier analysis of a few hundred of the donors, high-throughput TCR beta sequencing was used to judge whether each TCR beta V gene segment behaved as functional or pseudogenic. In a later genetic analysis, genome-wide SNP genotypes for about 65% of the roughly 670 donors were used, and that subset was treated as a discovery cohort. All discovery cohort repertoires had been generated using a single sequencing platform. About 280 gigabases of sequencing data and around 90 million unique TCR sequences made up an early release that covered roughly 670 HLA-typed donors. Using immunosequencing, the study profiled T cell repertoires from some 670 subjects and related those repertoires to cytomegalovirus serostatus. HLA typing included class I and class II loci at four-digit resolution. Donor age, sex, ethnicity and CMV serostatus were compiled alongside the repertoire data. What the work shows at the level of the full study, not this receptor alone: Broadly in line with IMGT annotations, most TCR beta V segments showed up in productive rearrangements about 90% or about 30% of the time in an earlier analysis of several hundred of the donors. Correlated functional status among segregating V segments might be attributable to linkage disequilibrium, but an unknown experimental factor could not be ruled out. A later analysis found that most CMV-associated TCR beta chains appeared HLA-restricted, with HLA associations seemingly driven largely by CMV exposure. A later analysis found that TCR association rates varied across HLA loci, with DRB1 alleles showing the most associated TCRs and HLA-C alleles the fewest. Assigning TCR associations to individual alleles was difficult when HLA alleles, especially DR and DQ, strongly co-occurred. The presence/absence analyses assumed that sequencing depth was roughly uniform across donors, and that assumption may not be true. Because HLA typing was missing for some donors at each locus, association tests included only the typed subset. According to a later genetic analysis, donors in an Asian-associated ancestry cluster had fewer N-insertions in productive TCRs than the roughly 670-donor mean. Because counts were too low, about 18 rarely observed V segments, including chromosome 9 orphons, were left out of the earlier analysis of a few hundred of the donors. A group of highly shared sequence variants was considered likely to be a technical artifact of the sequencing pipeline. In a later analysis, several top co-occurrence clusters were reported to appear linked to parvovirus B19, influenza, CMV and Epstein-Barr virus. While some public TCRs were present in many individuals, most TCR sequences turned up only very rarely across donors. The classifier was reported to diagnose cytomegalovirus status with high specificity and sensitivity in both the original cohort and the validation cohort. In a later analysis, over 15,000 TCR beta sequences were associated with specific HLA alleles at a false discovery rate of 0.05. In vitro tests confirmed that a few of the cytomegalovirus-associated TCR beta chains recognize cytomegalovirus antigens. A further reported finding was that TCR beta sequences accurately predicted the HLA-A and HLA-B alleles for most subjects in the first cohort. Immune exposure information for the cohort was limited to CMV serostatus. A total of 150 to 200 TCR beta chains were listed by the study as associated with cytomegalovirus. Compared with equally common non-associated chains, HLA-associated TCR beta chains in a later analysis were more clonally expanded and had lower generation probabilities. The 87-base-pair reads could not distinguish some IMGT-functional V segments, including TRBV6-2 and TRBV6-3, so those segments were excluded. A later genetic analysis associated a missense DCLRE1C variant with V-gene and J-gene trimming of TCR beta chains, and an independent cohort replicated the association. It was suggested by the authors that the approach could potentially be generalized to other disease states and immunological phenotypes. This cohort had only TCR beta chains sequenced, and the lack of alpha or paired-chain data limited which features could be detected.

The junction carries 15 bases between V and J, which are trimmed by 6 bases and 6 bases respectively. Inclusive of the bounding cysteine and phenylalanine, the CDR3 is 12 residues long. The sequence is cut down to CDR3 DNA, 36 bases in frame from base 1. In the germline V gene, CDR1 corresponds to SQVTM and CDR2 to ANQGSEA. Library generation was performed with the immunoSEQ multiplex PCR assay. The multiplex PCR relied on a mix of 60 forward primers for TCR Vbeta segments and 13 reverse primers for TCR Jbeta segments. The CDR3 region of rearranged TCR beta genes was amplified from genomic DNA by a multiplex PCR assay. On the Illumina HiSeq System, the amplified TCR beta libraries were sequenced as 87-base-pair reads. The source study handled its data this way. A later analysis counted some 80 million unique TCR beta chains across the 550 to 800 repertoires, and some 11 million of these chains were shared by at least two donors. A nearest-neighbor algorithm error-corrected the raw reads and collapsed the reads into unique sequences, merging closely related sequences to remove PCR and sequencing errors. Alignment of CDR3 sequences to IMGT reference sequences was used to assign V, D and J gene segments. For a sequence to be retained, a match of at least six nucleotides to both a V gene segment and a J gene segment was required. A rearrangement counted as productive if the CDR3 had no stop codons and remained in frame with V and J, and every other rearrangement counted as non-productive. Following IMGT convention, CDR3 was defined as the stretch from the second conserved V-encoded cysteine to the conserved J-encoded phenylalanine. The earlier analysis of approximately 590 of the donors excluded any sequence lacking an unambiguous match to a single V gene segment. An earlier analysis of 500 to 600 of the donors classified V segments as functional when productive rearrangements were above 56.7% and as segregating when the standard deviation between donors was above 5%. A statistical classification framework was developed to diagnose cytomegalovirus status using the catalog of TCR beta chain sequences. A later analysis assigned V and J genes by comparing TCR nucleotide sequences with IMGT/GENE-DB human TR gene sequences. A later analysis assigned CDR3 sequences and most-parsimonious VDJ recombination scenarios with the TCRdist pipeline. A later analysis defined each TCR beta chain by its CDR3 amino acid sequence plus V-gene family, and excluded reads lacking a unique V-gene family. As a way to deal with suspected cross-contamination and a sequencing artifact, a later analysis dropped approximately 590 nucleotide sequences that were highly shared and had low generation probability. In a later analysis, a clonal expansion index for each public chain was calculated from normalized within-repertoire ranks of inferred template counts. Generation probabilities in a later analysis came from a VDJ recombination model fitted to out-of-frame rearrangements, and those results were checked against IGoR. In a later analysis, hypergeometric tests were used to score TCR-TCR, TCR-HLA and TCR-CMV co-occurrence, with a repertoire-size bias correction applied to TCR pairs. A later analysis estimated false discovery rates by permuting HLA or CMV assignments 20 times. In a later analysis, co-occurring TCRs were grouped using DBSCAN, and TCRdist sequence similarity was added for clustering within HLA-allele-positive subsets. For co-occurrence clustering, repertoires with fewer than 30,000 or more than 120,000 public chains were excluded, along with five or six repertoires with anomalous nucleotide sharing. TCRdb took over this immuneACCESS table, retaining in-frame rearrangements with V and J assigned. Such tables are incomplete; in checked studies, under half of the missing clones stem from an unresolved V gene, and the remainder is unexplained. D and trimming were read from the DNA, whereas the V and J calls and clone size are those reported in that table. The sample includes under 200,000 clones, with approximately 71% observed a single time. The ten largest clones add up to 4.5% of the sample.

Sequenced material: PBMCs. The receptor comes from a woman under 30 in good health and CMV-seropositive. This chain is built from TRBV29-1 and TRBJ2-7, with TRBD1 tentatively as D gene (5 bases match). At the DNA level, the sequence is TGCAGCGTAGGAGACAGCCCCTTCGAGCAGTACTTC. This gives the protein CSVGDSPFEQYF.